This T cell receptor beta chain was sequenced for a study of spatial heterogeneity in lung cancer. Study-level findings and limits: TCRs found ubiquitously expanded in tumor appeared in blood more at resection than at follow-up.

This clonotype is classed as medium-sized. Its specificity is not known. MiXCR was run by TCRdb on the 5' RACE reads, yielding one entry per CDR3 protein. Altogether around 11,000 distinct CDR3 sequences are present, about 6% being singletons, with the ten largest covering 25% to 35%. V lost 0 bases to trimming and J lost 8 bases; unmatched junction nucleotides: 9. CDR3 size: 16 residues. Germline V gene lookup returns CDR1 MNHEY and CDR2 SVGEGT. The time point: sample taken at primary tumor resection. There were 72 donors, all of them untreated patients with early-stage non-small cell lung cancer. Unsorted tumor, nontumor lung tissue or cryopreserved PBMC supplied the whole RNA.

The sample here was PBMCs, taken at surgery. This chain connects TRBV6-2 or TRBV6-3 to TRBJ2-1; 8 bases are shared with TRBD2. The clonotype was recovered from a male donor with early-stage non-small cell lung cancer. This chain's CDR3 is CASSYSLAGGVDEQFF. The CDR3 nucleotides read TGTGCCAGCAGTTACTCGCTGGCGGGGGGCGTCGATGAGCAGTTCTTC.